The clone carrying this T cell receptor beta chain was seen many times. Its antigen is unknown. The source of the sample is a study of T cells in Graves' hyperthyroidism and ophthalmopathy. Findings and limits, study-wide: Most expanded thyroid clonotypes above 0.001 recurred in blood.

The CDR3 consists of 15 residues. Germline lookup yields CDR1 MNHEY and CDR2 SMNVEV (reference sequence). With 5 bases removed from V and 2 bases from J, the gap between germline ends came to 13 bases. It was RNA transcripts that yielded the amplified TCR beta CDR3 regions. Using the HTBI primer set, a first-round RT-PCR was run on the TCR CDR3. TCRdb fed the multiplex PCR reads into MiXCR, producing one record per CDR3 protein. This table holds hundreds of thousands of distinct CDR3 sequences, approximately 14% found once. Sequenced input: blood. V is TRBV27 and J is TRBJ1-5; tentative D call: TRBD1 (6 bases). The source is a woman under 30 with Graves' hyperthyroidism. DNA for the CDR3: TGTGCCAGCAGTCCTACAGGGAGGGGCAATCAGCCCCAGCATTTT. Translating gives CASSPTGRGNQPQHF.